This T cell receptor (beta chain) was recovered during a study of blood T cell repertoires in COVID-19 (dated by TCRdb to 2020 to 2022). Some background on the complete study: Samples from collaborators originated in the United States, Italy and Spain and spanned both the acute and convalescent phases of COVID-19. Sample metadata almost always included a de-identified subject ID, COVID-19 status, age in years and sex. The samples were drawn from the first 160 participants of the ongoing ImmuneRACE study and from some 1,300 subjects provided by 6 global collaborators. Subjects who had been exposed to COVID-19, were actively infected with it, or had recovered from it provided the deeply sampled blood TCRbeta repertoires that made up the dataset. The repertoires were released in a freely available public database intended as a resource for research on the immune response to SARS-CoV-2. The prospective study material was composed of cDNA or gDNA derived from T cells, B-cell-depleted T cells, or PBMCs. HLA class I and class II types, where available, came from metadata supplied by the sample provider rather than from assay-based typing. Study-wide findings and limitations: The amount of clinical and demographic metadata varied by source and participant and was provided uncurated.

The immunoSEQ Assay, a bias-controlled multiplex PCR, was used to amplify TCRbeta CDR3 regions from genomic DNA. As for how the authors treated the data: The number of nucleated cells in each sample was estimated from the amplification of reference gene primers within the assay. To quantify the absolute abundance of each unique TCRbeta CDR3 rearrangement, sequence reads were collapsed and filtered. For each sample, productive Simpson clonality was calculated as the square root of Simpson's diversity index across productive rearrangements. Not all clones reach the TCRdb copy of this immuneACCESS table, which keeps in-frame sequences only. Checked studies attribute under half of the gap to unresolved V genes and leave the rest unexplained. The V and J calls and clone size were taken over from that table, and D and trimming were inferred from the DNA. Within this sample are some 200,000 clones, with 80% to 85% of them counted one time only. The ten biggest clones cover roughly 2.4% of the sample.

This clone appeared once. Its antigen remains unidentified. Base qualities are missing; no much larger clone stands one base away. The collaborating institutions used their own protocols to collect whole blood in K2EDTA tubes. For TCRbeta analysis, collaborators shipped samples in one of three forms: frozen whole blood, isolated PBMCs, or DNA extracted from either of those sample types. Relative to germline, V is missing 4 bases and J is missing 8 bases, with 2 bases of the junction outside any gene match. Via the germline V gene, CDR1 is KGHSY and CDR2 FQNENV. The cysteine opens and the phenylalanine closes a CDR3 of 12 amino acids. The entry retains the CDR3 DNA only, 36 bases that are in frame from base 1.

The specimen sequenced was peripheral blood. The rearrangement joined TRBV16 to TRBJ1-3; TRBD1 agrees with 7 junctional bases. This receptor was obtained from a woman in her sixties or seventies with acute or convalescent COVID-19. The bases read TGTGCCAGCAGCCGGACAGGCGACACCATATATTTT. This encodes CASSRTGDTIYF.